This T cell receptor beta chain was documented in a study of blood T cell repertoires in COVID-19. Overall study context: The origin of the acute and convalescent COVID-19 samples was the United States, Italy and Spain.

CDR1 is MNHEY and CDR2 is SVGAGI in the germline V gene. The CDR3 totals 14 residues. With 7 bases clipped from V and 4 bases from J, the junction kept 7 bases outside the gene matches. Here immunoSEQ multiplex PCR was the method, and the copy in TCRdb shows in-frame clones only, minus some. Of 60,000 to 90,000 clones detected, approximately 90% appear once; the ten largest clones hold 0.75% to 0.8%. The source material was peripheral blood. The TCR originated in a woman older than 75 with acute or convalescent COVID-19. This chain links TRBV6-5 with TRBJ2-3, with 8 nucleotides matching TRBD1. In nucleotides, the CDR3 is TGTGCCAGCAACTCAGGGGGCAGCGCAGATACGCAGTATTTT. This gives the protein CASNSGGSADTQYF.